This is a list of T cell receptor beta chains from one sample in a study of Ad26.COV2.S vaccination and SARS-CoV-2 variants. Method: immunoSEQ multiplex PCR; TCRdb's copy keeps in-frame clones and lacks some. The sample contains about 460,000 clones, nearly 90% of which appear only once. The specimen comprised peripheral blood, sampled in a trial of Ad26.COV2.S vaccine versus placebo. These receptors were collected from a person aged 18-60 years who received the Ad26.COV2.S COVID-19 vaccine or a placebo. Both conserved end residues are part of each CDR3. A D gene is named only where the DNA matches it firmly. The size of a clone is reported for some rows only, either as once, few or many, or as a class for expanded clones.

.	TRBJ2-5	14	TRBV11-2	TRBD1	CASSRGQGQETQYF	TGTGCCAGCAGCAGGGGACAGGGACAAGAGACCCAGTACTTC
.	TRBJ2-1	16	TRBV4-1	TRBD2	CASSHVSGRIYNEQFF	TGCGCCAGCAGCCACGTTAGCGGGAGGATCTACAATGAGCAGTTCTTC
.	TRBJ1-1	17	TRBV13	.	CASSFLDRIMGDTEAFF	TGTGCCAGCAGCTTCCTCGACAGAATAATGGGGGACACTGAAGCTTTCTTT
few	TRBJ1-5	14	TRBV10-3	.	CAISEFDSNQPQHF	TGTGCCATCAGTGAATTCGACAGTAATCAGCCCCAGCATTTT
.	TRBJ2-3	14	TRBV3-1/TRBV3-2	.	CASSQASAVDTQYF	TGTGCCAGCAGCCAAGCCAGCGCGGTGGATACGCAGTATTTT
.	TRBJ2-6	19	TRBV2	.	CASFREAGGTYSGANVLTF	TGTGCCAGCTTTAGGGAAGCCGGGGGTACATACTCTGGGGCCAACGTCCTGACTTTC
.	TRBJ1-2	15	TRBV7-9	.	CASSLEGPHSGGYTF	TGTGCCAGCAGCTTAGAGGGGCCCCATTCGGGTGGCTACACCTTC
.	TRBJ2-5	12	TRBV3-1/TRBV3-2	.	CASSQSSGTQYF	TGTGCCAGCAGCCAATCCAGCGGGACCCAGTACTTC
.	TRBJ1-2	18	TRBV27	.	CASSLIPPPVWGWYGYTF	TGTGCCAGCAGTTTAATCCCCCCACCCGTCTGGGGATGGTATGGCTACACCTTC
.	TRBJ2-3	14	TRBV10-1	.	CASSESMVADTQYF	TGCGCCAGCAGTGAGTCGATGGTCGCAGATACGCAGTATTTT
.	TRBJ2-3	20	TRBV4-1	.	CASSQASWAYKRQTTDTQYF	TGCGCCAGCAGCCAAGCCTCGTGGGCGTATAAACGACAAACCACAGATACGCAGTATTTT
.	TRBJ1-3	15	TRBV28	TRBD1	CASSSPGQRRNTIYF	TGTGCCAGCAGTTCACCGGGACAGAGAAGAAACACCATATATTTT
.	TRBJ2-7	15	TRBV27	.	CASSPQGVPSYEQYF	TGTGCCAGCAGTCCACAGGGAGTCCCCTCCTACGAGCAGTACTTC
.	TRBJ2-2	13	TRBV11-2	.	CASSLWNTGELFF	TGTGCCAGCAGCTTATGGAACACCGGGGAGCTGTTTTTT
.	TRBJ2-1	12	TRBV2	TRBD1	CASRGDSREQFF	TGTGCCAGCAGGGGGGACAGCCGCGAGCAGTTCTTC
.	TRBJ1-2	15	TRBV24-1	TRBD1	CATSDSTGLHYGYTF	TGTGCCACCAGTGATTCGACAGGGTTACACTATGGCTACACCTTC
.	TRBJ1-4	13	TRBV10-3	.	CAISDRGHEKLFF	TGTGCCATCAGTGACAGGGGCCATGAAAAACTGTTTTTT
.	TRBJ2-3	11	TRBV30	.	CAWSGENTQYF	TGTGCCTGGAGTGGAGAGAATACGCAGTATTTT
.	TRBJ2-3	15	TRBV7-9	TRBD2	CASGGLAWGTDTQYF	TGTGCCAGCGGGGGACTAGCGTGGGGCACAGATACGCAGTATTTT
.	TRBJ2-5	13	TRBV3-1/TRBV3-2	.	CASSRLERETQYF	TGTGCCAGCAGTCGACTAGAAAGAGAGACCCAGTACTTC
.	TRBJ2-3	14	TRBV6-5	.	CASSYSLYTDTQYF	TGTGCCAGCAGTTACTCCCTCTACACAGATACGCAGTATTTT
.	TRBJ2-5	17	TRBV24-1	.	CATSDFHVTPTAETQYF	TGTGCCACCAGTGATTTCCACGTGACCCCCACGGCGGAGACCCAGTACTTC
.	TRBJ1-5	13	TRBV5-6	.	CASSAKWEQPQHF	TGTGCCAGCAGCGCTAAGTGGGAACAGCCCCAGCATTTT
.	TRBJ1-4	16	TRBV18	TRBD1	CASSPRVGGENEKLFF	TGTGCCAGCTCCCCGAGGGTAGGGGGCGAAAATGAAAAACTGTTTTTT
once	TRBJ2-1	15	TRBV29-1	.	CSVGWVGRSYNEQFF	TGCAGCGTTGGGTGGGTGGGAAGGTCCTACAATGAGCAGTTCTTC
.	TRBJ1-2	15	TRBV6-5	.	CASRILGVGKNGYTF	TGTGCCAGCAGAATACTAGGGGTCGGAAAAAATGGCTACACCTTC
.	TRBJ2-1	16	TRBV15	TRBD2	CATSRGREGRYNEQFF	TGTGCCACCAGCAGAGGACGGGAGGGCCGGTACAATGAGCAGTTCTTC
.	TRBJ1-4	15	TRBV19	TRBD1	CASTSSGTGGEKLFF	TGTGCCAGTACCTCCTCCGGGACAGGGGGTGAAAAACTGTTTTTT
.	TRBJ2-7	13	TRBV18	TRBD1	CASTETGWNEQYF	TGTGCCAGCACGGAGACAGGGTGGAACGAGCAGTACTTC
once	TRBJ1-1	12	TRBV28	.	CASRYTWSEAFF	TGTGCCAGCAGATATACGTGGAGCGAAGCTTTCTTT
.	TRBJ1-5	14	TRBV6-1	.	CASSERQPYQPQHF	TGTGCCAGCAGTGAAAGACAGCCCTATCAGCCCCAGCATTTT
.	TRBJ1-2	15	TRBV6-5	TRBD1	CASSPTGALSYGYTF	TGTGCCAGCAGTCCGACAGGGGCCCTTAGCTATGGCTACACCTTC
.	TRBJ2-7	12	TRBV28	.	CASSLPQVEQYF	TGTGCCAGCAGTTTACCTCAGGTTGAGCAGTACTTC
.	TRBJ2-7	14	TRBV27	.	CASSSLDMTYEQYF	TGTGCCAGCAGTTCATTAGACATGACCTACGAGCAGTACTTC
.	TRBJ2-1	16	TRBV6-1	TRBD2	CASSESAGGTYNEQFF	TGTGCCAGCAGTGAATCTGCGGGGGGGACCTACAATGAGCAGTTCTTC
.	TRBJ2-2	14	TRBV7-2	TRBD2	CASDMGTSTGELFF	TGTGCCAGCGACATGGGGACTAGCACCGGGGAGCTGTTTTTT
once	TRBJ1-1	13	TRBV3-1/TRBV3-2	.	CASGLGSATEAFF	TGTGCCAGCGGGCTGGGATCGGCCACTGAAGCTTTCTTT